A selection of T cell receptor beta chains follows, all from one sample in a study of blood T cell repertoires in COVID-19. Clones were sequenced by immunoSEQ multiplex PCR, and TCRdb holds only the in-frame ones, with some missing. The table includes 190,000 or so clones, 82% detected once. The sequenced material came from peripheral blood. The source is a human donor with acute or convalescent COVID-19. The donor label of this sample is uncertain. The CDR3 runs from the conserved cysteine through the conserved F or W. A D gene is named only where the DNA matches it firmly. Expanded clones get a size class; other rows say once, few or many, or leave the size out.

d_call	j_call	clone_size	v_call	cdr3_aa	cdr3_nt
NA	TRBJ2-3	once	TRBV12-3/TRBV12-4	CASSLRVDTQYF	TGTGCCAGCAGTCTCAGGGTAGATACGCAGTATTTT
TRBD1	TRBJ1-1	NA	TRBV6-4	CASSEQGGTEAFF	TGTGCCAGCAGTGAGCAGGGGGGAACTGAAGCTTTCTTT
TRBD2	TRBJ2-7	NA	TRBV7-2	CASSVAGGPYEQYF	TGTGCCAGCAGTGTCGCGGGAGGGCCATACGAGCAGTACTTC
NA	TRBJ1-5	NA	TRBV20-1	CSASWGGSNQPQHF	TGCAGTGCTAGTTGGGGAGGCAGCAATCAGCCCCAGCATTTT
TRBD1	TRBJ2-2	NA	TRBV29-1	CSGGQGTNTGELFF	TGCAGCGGAGGACAGGGAACGAACACCGGGGAGCTGTTTTTT
NA	TRBJ2-7	NA	TRBV2	CASRERVPYEQYF	TGTGCCAGCCGGGAGCGGGTACCCTACGAGCAGTACTTC
TRBD2	TRBJ2-1	NA	TRBV19	CASSTKREGPYNEQFF	TGTGCCAGTAGTACGAAGCGGGAGGGCCCCTACAATGAGCAGTTCTTC
NA	TRBJ1-3	NA	TRBV6-2/TRBV6-3	CASSYVGGRSSGNTIYF	TGTGCCAGCAGTTACGTTGGGGGCCGCTCCTCTGGAAACACCATATATTTT
TRBD1	TRBJ1-3	NA	TRBV6-6	CASTTGGPGNTIYF	TGTGCCAGTACAACAGGGGGCCCTGGAAACACCATATATTTT
TRBD1	TRBJ1-5	NA	TRBV11-3	CASSFPDRASNQPQHF	TGTGCCAGCAGCTTCCCCGACAGGGCATCAAATCAGCCCCAGCATTTT
TRBD2	TRBJ2-1	NA	TRBV19	CASRETSVIEQFF	TGTGCCAGTAGGGAGACTAGCGTTATTGAGCAGTTCTTC
NA	TRBJ1-2	few	TRBV9	CASTTLAVNYGYTF	TGTGCCAGCACCACTCTCGCGGTAAACTATGGCTACACCTTC
TRBD2	TRBJ2-2	once	TRBV5-4	CASSPGGLAGNTGELFF	TGTGCCAGCAGCCCCGGGGGACTAGCGGGTAACACCGGGGAGCTGTTTTTT
TRBD1	TRBJ1-4	NA	TRBV28	CASRGQGAKRKLFF	TGTGCCAGCAGGGGACAGGGGGCTAAGCGAAAACTGTTTTTT
NA	TRBJ1-1	NA	TRBV12-5	CASGSIREREAFF	TGTGCTAGTGGTTCCATCCGGGAGCGTGAAGCTTTCTTT
NA	TRBJ1-5	NA	TRBV4-3	CASSQGAPTSNQPQHF	TGCGCCAGCAGCCAAGGCGCGCCGACTTCCAATCAGCCCCAGCATTTT
TRBD1	TRBJ1-4	NA	TRBV7-9	CASSLGTGYEKLFF	TGTGCCAGCAGCTTGGGGACAGGGTACGAAAAACTGTTTTTT
NA	TRBJ2-7	NA	TRBV2	CASRQASTYEQYF	TGTGCCAGCAGGCAGGCTTCGACCTACGAGCAGTACTTC
NA	TRBJ1-5	few	TRBV28	CASTIQGGVGQPQHF	TGTGCCAGCACCATCCAAGGAGGGGTGGGGCAGCCCCAGCATTTT
NA	TRBJ2-3	NA	TRBV4-2	CASSPTPSTDTQYF	TGTGCCAGCAGCCCGACACCTAGCACAGATACGCAGTATTTT
NA	TRBJ1-2	NA	TRBV5-6	CASSLQGTNYGYTF	TGTGCCAGCAGCTTGCAGGGTACTAACTATGGCTACACCTTC
NA	TRBJ2-1	NA	TRBV6-4	CASSDSRLGSNEQFF	TGTGCCAGCAGTGACTCGAGACTAGGTAGCAATGAGCAGTTCTTC
TRBD2	TRBJ2-2	NA	TRBV27	CASSPPKRTSGRTGELFF	TGTGCCAGCAGTCCCCCGAAACGGACTAGCGGGAGGACCGGGGAGCTGTTTTTT
NA	TRBJ1-2	NA	TRBV18	CASSWGEGDYGYTF	TGTGCCAGCTCCTGGGGCGAGGGGGACTATGGCTACACCTTC
NA	TRBJ1-5	NA	TRBV6-5	CASSYSRGINQPQHF	TGTGCCAGCAGTTACTCTCGGGGAATTAATCAGCCCCAGCATTTT
NA	TRBJ1-3	NA	TRBV28	CASSRGLNAIYF	TGTGCCAGCAGTCGCGGACTAAACGCCATATATTTT
TRBD2	TRBJ2-3	NA	TRBV24-1	CATSDSTSGKADTQYF	TGTGCCACCAGTGATTCTACTAGCGGGAAGGCAGATACGCAGTATTTT
TRBD1	TRBJ1-1	NA	TRBV5-1	CASSKGASNTEAFF	TGCGCCAGCAGCAAGGGGGCATCGAACACTGAAGCTTTCTTT
NA	TRBJ2-6	NA	TRBV5-6	CASSRYLDGISGANVLTF	TGTGCCAGCAGCCGCTACCTGGACGGGATCTCTGGGGCCAACGTCCTGACTTTC
NA	TRBJ2-3	NA	TRBV6-5	CASSFEASALTDTQYF	TGTGCCAGCAGTTTTGAGGCCTCGGCCCTCACAGATACGCAGTATTTT
NA	TRBJ1-5	NA	TRBV28	CASSSYNQPQHF	TGTGCCAGCAGCTCGTATAATCAGCCCCAGCATTTT
TRBD2	TRBJ2-7	NA	TRBV5-1	CASSEGTSGALEQYF	TGCGCCAGCAGCGAGGGGACTAGCGGGGCCTTGGAGCAGTACTTC
NA	TRBJ2-1	NA	TRBV3-1/TRBV3-2	CASSQEQYNEQFF	TGTGCCAGCAGCCAAGAACAATACAATGAGCAGTTCTTC
TRBD1	TRBJ2-7	NA	TRBV5-6	CASSPHPGQTAYEQYF	TGTGCCAGCAGCCCGCACCCGGGACAGACTGCCTACGAGCAGTACTTC
NA	TRBJ2-4	NA	TRBV6-5	CASSDSGLAKNIQYF	TGTGCCAGCAGCGATAGCGGCCTAGCCAAAAACATTCAGTACTTC
TRBD2	TRBJ2-1	NA	TRBV2	CASSEWTRQGEQFF	TGTGCCAGCAGTGAGTGGACTAGGCAGGGTGAGCAGTTCTTC
NA	TRBJ1-1	NA	TRBV6-5	CASTPLQGRTEAFF	TGTGCCAGCACCCCGCTGCAGGGCAGAACTGAAGCTTTCTTT
NA	TRBJ1-5	once	TRBV6-5	CASSRGTQDDQPQHF	TGTGCCAGCAGTCGCGGGACCCAGGACGATCAGCCCCAGCATTTT
NA	TRBJ1-1	NA	TRBV7-3	CASSLLAPGQGEAFF	TGTGCCAGCAGCTTACTCGCTCCCGGGCAGGGTGAAGCTTTCTTT
TRBD2	TRBJ2-1	NA	TRBV4-2	CASSQDSGTSGREEQFF	TGTGCCAGCAGCCAAGATTCGGGGACTAGCGGGAGAGAAGAGCAGTTCTTC
NA	TRBJ1-4	NA	TRBV6-5	CASRQGFLNEKLFF	TGTGCCAGCAGGCAGGGTTTTCTTAATGAAAAACTGTTTTTT
NA	TRBJ2-7	NA	TRBV7-2	CASSLDPGPSYEQYF	TGTGCCAGCAGCTTAGATCCAGGGCCCTCCTACGAGCAGTACTTC
TRBD1	TRBJ2-1	few	TRBV7-2	CASSLYVGTGSNEQFF	TGTGCCAGCAGCTTATACGTAGGGACAGGGTCCAATGAGCAGTTCTTC
TRBD1	TRBJ2-2	once	TRBV29-1	CSVDRQGVGGELFF	TGCAGCGTTGACCGGCAGGGGGTAGGAGGGGAGCTGTTTTTT
NA	TRBJ1-1	NA	TRBV7-9	CASSPPGFEAFF	TGTGCCAGCAGCCCGCCAGGGTTTGAAGCTTTCTTT
TRBD2	TRBJ2-7	once	TRBV27	CASSLSQTSGRAAYEQYF	TGTGCCAGCAGTTTATCTCAGACTAGCGGGAGAGCCGCATACGAGCAGTACTTC
NA	TRBJ2-3	NA	TRBV7-6	CASSLAVSAALTDTQYF	TGTGCCAGCAGCTTAGCGGTTTCAGCGGCCCTCACAGATACGCAGTATTTT
NA	TRBJ2-1	many	TRBV5-1	CASSLAGEQFF	TGCGCCAGCAGCTTGGCCGGTGAGCAGTTCTTC
TRBD1	TRBJ1-2	few	TRBV6-4	CASRDERQGALLGGYTF	TGTGCCAGCAGGGACGAGAGACAGGGGGCGCTTCTTGGTGGCTACACCTTC
NA	TRBJ2-1	once	TRBV19	CASSIDRLATFDEQFF	TGTGCCAGTAGTATAGATCGCCTAGCCACTTTCGATGAGCAGTTCTTC
NA	TRBJ2-5	once	TRBV3-1/TRBV3-2	CASRTAGAQHGETQYF	TGTGCCAGCAGAACGGCTGGGGCACAACATGGAGAGACCCAGTACTTC
NA	TRBJ1-2	few	TRBV29-1	CSARQQNYGYTF	TGCAGCGCCCGACAGCAAAACTATGGCTACACCTTC
NA	TRBJ2-1	once	TRBV6-5	CASISGETSGNEQFF	TGTGCCAGCATTTCGGGGGAAACGAGTGGCAATGAGCAGTTCTTC
TRBD2	TRBJ2-3	NA	TRBV11-3	CASSHRRASGSVDTQYF	TGTGCCAGCAGCCATCGACGGGCTAGCGGGAGTGTAGATACGCAGTATTTT
TRBD1	TRBJ2-5	NA	TRBV7-9	CASSLDLQGAETQYF	TGTGCCAGCAGCTTAGACCTACAGGGGGCCGAGACCCAGTACTTC